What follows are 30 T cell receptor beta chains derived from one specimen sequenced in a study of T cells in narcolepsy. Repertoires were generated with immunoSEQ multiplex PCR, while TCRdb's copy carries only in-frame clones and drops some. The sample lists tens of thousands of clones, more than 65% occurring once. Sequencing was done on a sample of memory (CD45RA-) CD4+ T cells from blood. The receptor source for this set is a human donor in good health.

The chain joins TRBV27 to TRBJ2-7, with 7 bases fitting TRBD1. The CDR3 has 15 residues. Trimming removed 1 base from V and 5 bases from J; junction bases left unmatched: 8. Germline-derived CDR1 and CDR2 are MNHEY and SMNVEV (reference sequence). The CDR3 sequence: CASSLYPDRVNEQYF. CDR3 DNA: TGTGCCAGCAGTTTATATCCCGACAGGGTAAACGAGCAGTACTTC.

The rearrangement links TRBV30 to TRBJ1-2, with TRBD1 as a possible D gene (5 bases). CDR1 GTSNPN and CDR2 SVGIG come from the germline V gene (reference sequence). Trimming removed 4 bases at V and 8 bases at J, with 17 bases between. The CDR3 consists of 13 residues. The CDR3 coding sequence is TGTGCCTGGATTGAGTTCGGGGCGCGGGGCTACACCTTC. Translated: CAWIEFGARGYTF.

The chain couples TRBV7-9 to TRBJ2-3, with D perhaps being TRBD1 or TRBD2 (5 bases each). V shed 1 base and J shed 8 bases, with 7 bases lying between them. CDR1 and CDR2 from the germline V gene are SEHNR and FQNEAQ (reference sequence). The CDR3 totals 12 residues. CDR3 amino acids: CASSLVGGTQYF. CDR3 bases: TGTGCCAGCAGCTTAGTTGGGGGTACGCAGTATTTT.

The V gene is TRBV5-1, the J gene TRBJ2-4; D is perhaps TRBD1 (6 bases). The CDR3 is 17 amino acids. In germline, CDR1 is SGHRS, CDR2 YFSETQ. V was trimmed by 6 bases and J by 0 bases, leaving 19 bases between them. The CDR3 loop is CASKPGHDVLAKNIQYF. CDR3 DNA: TGCGCCAGCAAACCGGGACACGACGTTCTAGCCAAAAACATTCAGTACTTC.

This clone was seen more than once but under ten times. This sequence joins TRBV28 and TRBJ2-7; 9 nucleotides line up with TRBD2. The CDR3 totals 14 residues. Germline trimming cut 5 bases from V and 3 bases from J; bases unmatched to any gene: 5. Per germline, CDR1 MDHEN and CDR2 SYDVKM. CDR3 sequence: CASSTRLAVYEQYF. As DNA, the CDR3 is TGTGCCAGCAGTACACGACTAGCGGTCTACGAGCAGTACTTC.

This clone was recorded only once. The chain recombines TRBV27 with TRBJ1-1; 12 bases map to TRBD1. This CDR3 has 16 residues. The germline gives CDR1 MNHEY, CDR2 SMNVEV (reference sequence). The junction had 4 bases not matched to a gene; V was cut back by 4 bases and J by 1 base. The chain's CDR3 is CASSSPGQGANTEAFF. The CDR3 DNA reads TGTGCCAGCAGTTCACCGGGACAGGGGGCGAACACTGAAGCTTTCTTT.

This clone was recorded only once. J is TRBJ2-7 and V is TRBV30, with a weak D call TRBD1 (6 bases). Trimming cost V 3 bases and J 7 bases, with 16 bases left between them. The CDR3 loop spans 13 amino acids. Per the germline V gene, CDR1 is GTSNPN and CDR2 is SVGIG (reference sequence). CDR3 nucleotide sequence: TGTGCCTGGAGGTCGGACAGCTTGGGGGAGCAGTACTTC. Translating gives CAWRSDSLGEQYF.

The CDR3 reads CASSRPGGGNTEAFF. CDR3 sequence (DNA): TGTGCCAGCAGCCGGCCCGGTGGTGGGAACACTGAAGCTTTCTTT. This chain uses TRBV5-5 with TRBJ1-1; no clear D gene. The CDR3 totals 15 residues. In germline, CDR1 is SGHKS, CDR2 YYEKEE (reference sequence). Trimming left V 4 bases short and J 1 base short, with 14 bases between.

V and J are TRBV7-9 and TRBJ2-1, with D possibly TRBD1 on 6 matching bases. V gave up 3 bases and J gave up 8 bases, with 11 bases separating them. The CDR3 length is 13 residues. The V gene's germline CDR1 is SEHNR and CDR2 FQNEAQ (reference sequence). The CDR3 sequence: CASSFARGDEQFF. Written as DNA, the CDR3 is TGTGCCAGCAGCTTTGCCAGGGGTGATGAGCAGTTCTTC. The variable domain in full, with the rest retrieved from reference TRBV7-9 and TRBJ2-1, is DTGVSQNPRHKITKRGQNVTFRCDPISEHNRLYWYRQTLGQGPEFLTYFQNEAQLEKSRLLSDRFSAERPKGSFSTLEIQRTEQGDSAMYLCASSFARGDEQFFGPGTRLTVL.

The CDR3 sequence: CASSGGGGSTQYF. Written as DNA, the CDR3 is TGTGCCAGCAGTGGGGGAGGGGGGTCGACCCAGTACTTC. This sequence joins TRBV2 and TRBJ2-5; TRBD2 might be the D (7 bases). V was shortened by 4 bases and J by 7 bases, with 13 bases between the two germline ends. The CDR3 contains 13 residues. Germline CDR1 reads SNHLY; CDR2 reads FYNNEI.

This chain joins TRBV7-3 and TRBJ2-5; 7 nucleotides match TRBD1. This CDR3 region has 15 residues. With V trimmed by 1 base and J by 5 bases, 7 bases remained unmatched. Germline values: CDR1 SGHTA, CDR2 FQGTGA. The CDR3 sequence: CASSLRPGGLETQYF. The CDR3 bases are TGTGCCAGCAGCTTAAGGCCAGGGGGTTTGGAGACCCAGTACTTC.

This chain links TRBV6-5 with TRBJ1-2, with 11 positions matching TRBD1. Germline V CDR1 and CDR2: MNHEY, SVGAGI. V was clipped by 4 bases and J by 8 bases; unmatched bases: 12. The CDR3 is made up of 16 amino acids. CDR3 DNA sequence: TGTGCCAGCAGTTGGGGCCGGACAGGGGGCGCGGGGGGCTACACCTTC. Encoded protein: CASSWGRTGGAGGYTF.

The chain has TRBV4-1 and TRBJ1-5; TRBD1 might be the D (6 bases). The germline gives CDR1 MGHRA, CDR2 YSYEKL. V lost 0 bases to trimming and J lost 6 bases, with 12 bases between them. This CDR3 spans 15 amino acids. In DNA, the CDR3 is TGCGCCAGCAGCCAAGAGAGGGGGTTGGGTCAGCCCCAGCATTTT. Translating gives CASSQERGLGQPQHF.

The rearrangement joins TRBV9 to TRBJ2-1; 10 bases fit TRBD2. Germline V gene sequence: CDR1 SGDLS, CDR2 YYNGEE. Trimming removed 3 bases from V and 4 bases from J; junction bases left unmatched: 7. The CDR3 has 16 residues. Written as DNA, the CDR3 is TGTGCCAGCAGCGCCAGACTAGCGGGCGGTTACAATGAGCAGTTCTTC. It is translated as CASSARLAGGYNEQFF.

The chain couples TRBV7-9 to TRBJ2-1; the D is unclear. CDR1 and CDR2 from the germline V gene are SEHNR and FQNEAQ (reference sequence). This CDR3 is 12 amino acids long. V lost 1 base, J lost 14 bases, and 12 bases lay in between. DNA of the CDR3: TGTGCCAGCAGCTTAGTGGGCGAACGCAAGTTCTTC. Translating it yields CASSLVGERKFF.

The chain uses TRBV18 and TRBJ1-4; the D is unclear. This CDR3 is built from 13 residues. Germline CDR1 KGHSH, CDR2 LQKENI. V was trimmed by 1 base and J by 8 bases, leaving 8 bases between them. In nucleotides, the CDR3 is TGTGCCAGCTCACCACGGGCAGGCGAAAAACTGTTTTTT. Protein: CASSPRAGEKLFF.

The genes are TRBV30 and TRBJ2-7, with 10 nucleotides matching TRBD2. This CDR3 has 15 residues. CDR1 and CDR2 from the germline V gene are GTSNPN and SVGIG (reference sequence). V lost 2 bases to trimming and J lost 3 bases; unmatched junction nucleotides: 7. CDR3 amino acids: CAWSSGTSANYEQYF. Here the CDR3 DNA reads TGTGCCTGGAGTTCCGGGACTAGCGCTAACTACGAGCAGTACTTC. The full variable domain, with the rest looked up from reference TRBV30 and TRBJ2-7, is SQTIHQWPATLVQPVGSPLSLECTVEGTSNPNLYWYRQAAGRGLQLLFYSVGIGQISSEVPQNLSASRPQDRQFILSSKKLLLSDSGFYLCAWSSGTSANYEQYFGPGTRLTVT.

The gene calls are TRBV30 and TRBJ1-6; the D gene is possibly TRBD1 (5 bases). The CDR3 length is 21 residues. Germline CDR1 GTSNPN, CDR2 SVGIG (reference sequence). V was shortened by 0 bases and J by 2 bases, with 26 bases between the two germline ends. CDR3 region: CAWSVPGTRGFWSPYNSPLHF. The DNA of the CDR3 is TGTGCCTGGAGTGTCCCTGGGACGCGGGGTTTTTGGTCCCCCTATAATTCACCCCTCCACTTT.

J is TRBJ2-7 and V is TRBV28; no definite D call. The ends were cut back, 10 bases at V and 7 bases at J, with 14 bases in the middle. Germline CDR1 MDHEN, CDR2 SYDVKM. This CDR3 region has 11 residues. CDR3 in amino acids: CAIHTPLEQYF. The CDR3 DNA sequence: TGTGCCATCCATACACCGTTGGAGCAGTACTTC.

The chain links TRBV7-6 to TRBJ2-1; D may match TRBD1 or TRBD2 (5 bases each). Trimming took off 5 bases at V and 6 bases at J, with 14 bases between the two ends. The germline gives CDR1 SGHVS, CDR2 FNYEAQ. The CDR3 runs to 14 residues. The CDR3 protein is CASSPGPTSNEQFF. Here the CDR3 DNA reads TGTGCCAGCAGCCCGGGACCGACTTCCAATGAGCAGTTCTTC. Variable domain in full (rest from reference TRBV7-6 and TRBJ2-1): GAGVSQSPRYKVTKRGQDVALRCDPISGHVSLYWYRQALGQGPEFLTYFNYEAQQDKSGLPNDRFSAERPEGSISTLTIQRTEQRDSAMYRCASSPGPTSNEQFFGPGTRLTVL.

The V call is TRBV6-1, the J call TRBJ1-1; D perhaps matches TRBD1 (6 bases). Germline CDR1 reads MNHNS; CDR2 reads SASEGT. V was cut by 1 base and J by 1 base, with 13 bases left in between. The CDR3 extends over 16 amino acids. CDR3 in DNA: TGTGCCAGCAGTGAAGAGGGGGGCCGGAGGAACACTGAAGCTTTCTTT. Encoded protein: CASSEEGGRRNTEAFF.

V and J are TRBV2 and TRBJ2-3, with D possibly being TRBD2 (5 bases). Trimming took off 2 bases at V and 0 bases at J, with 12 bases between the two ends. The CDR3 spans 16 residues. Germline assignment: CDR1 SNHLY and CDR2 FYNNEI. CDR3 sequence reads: CASSERLRTSTDTQYF. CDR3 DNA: TGTGCCAGCAGTGAACGATTAAGGACTAGCACAGATACGCAGTATTTT.

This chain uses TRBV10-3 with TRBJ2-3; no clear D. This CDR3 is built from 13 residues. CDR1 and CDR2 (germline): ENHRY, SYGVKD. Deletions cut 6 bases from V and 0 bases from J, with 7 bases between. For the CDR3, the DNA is TGTGCCATCAGGTATACTAGCACAGATACGCAGTATTTT. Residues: CAIRYTSTDTQYF.

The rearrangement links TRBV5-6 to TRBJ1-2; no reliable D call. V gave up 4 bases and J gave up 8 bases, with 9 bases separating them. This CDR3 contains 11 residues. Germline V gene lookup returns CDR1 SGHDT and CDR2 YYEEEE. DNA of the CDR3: TGTGCCAGCAGCAGGATCGGCGGCTACACCTTC. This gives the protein CASSRIGGYTF.

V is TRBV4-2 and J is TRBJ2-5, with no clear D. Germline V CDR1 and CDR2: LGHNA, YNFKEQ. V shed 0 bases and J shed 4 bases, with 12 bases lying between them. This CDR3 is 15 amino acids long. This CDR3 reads CASSQDPRDIETQYF. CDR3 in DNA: TGTGCCAGCAGCCAAGATCCGAGAGACATAGAGACCCAGTACTTC.

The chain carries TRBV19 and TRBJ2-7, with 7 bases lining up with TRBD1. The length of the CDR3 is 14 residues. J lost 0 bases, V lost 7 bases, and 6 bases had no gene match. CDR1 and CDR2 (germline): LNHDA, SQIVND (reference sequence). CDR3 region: CASTTTGASYEQYF. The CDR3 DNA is TGTGCCAGTACCACCACAGGGGCCTCCTACGAGCAGTACTTC.

This CDR3 reads CASSLGNRGDQPQHF. As DNA, the CDR3 is TGTGCCAGCAGCTTGGGGAATCGGGGTGATCAGCCCCAGCATTTT. The chain is built from TRBV7-2 and TRBJ1-5; D ambiguous. V lost 3 bases to trimming and J lost 5 bases, with 14 bases between them. CDR3 length: 15 amino acids. Germline CDR1 and CDR2: SGHTA and FQGNSA.

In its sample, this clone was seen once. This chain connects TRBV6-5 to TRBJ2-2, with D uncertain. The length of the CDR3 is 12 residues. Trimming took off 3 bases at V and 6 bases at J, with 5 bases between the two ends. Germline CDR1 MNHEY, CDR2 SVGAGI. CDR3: CASSYPAGELFF. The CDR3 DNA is TGTGCCAGCAGTTATCCAGCCGGGGAGCTGTTTTTT.

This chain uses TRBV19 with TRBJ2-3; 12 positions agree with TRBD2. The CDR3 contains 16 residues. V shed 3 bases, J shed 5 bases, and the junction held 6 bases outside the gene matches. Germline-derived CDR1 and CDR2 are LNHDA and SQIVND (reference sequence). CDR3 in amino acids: CASSISSGGARDTQYF. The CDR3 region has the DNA TGTGCCAGTAGTATCTCTAGCGGGGGGGCCAGAGATACGCAGTATTTT.

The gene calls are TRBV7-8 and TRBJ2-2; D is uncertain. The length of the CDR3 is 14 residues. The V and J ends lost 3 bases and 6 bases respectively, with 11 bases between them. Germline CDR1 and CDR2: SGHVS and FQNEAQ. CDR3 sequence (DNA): TGTGCCAGCAGCTTGAGTCCGCGGTCCGGGGAGCTGTTTTTT. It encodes CASSLSPRSGELFF.